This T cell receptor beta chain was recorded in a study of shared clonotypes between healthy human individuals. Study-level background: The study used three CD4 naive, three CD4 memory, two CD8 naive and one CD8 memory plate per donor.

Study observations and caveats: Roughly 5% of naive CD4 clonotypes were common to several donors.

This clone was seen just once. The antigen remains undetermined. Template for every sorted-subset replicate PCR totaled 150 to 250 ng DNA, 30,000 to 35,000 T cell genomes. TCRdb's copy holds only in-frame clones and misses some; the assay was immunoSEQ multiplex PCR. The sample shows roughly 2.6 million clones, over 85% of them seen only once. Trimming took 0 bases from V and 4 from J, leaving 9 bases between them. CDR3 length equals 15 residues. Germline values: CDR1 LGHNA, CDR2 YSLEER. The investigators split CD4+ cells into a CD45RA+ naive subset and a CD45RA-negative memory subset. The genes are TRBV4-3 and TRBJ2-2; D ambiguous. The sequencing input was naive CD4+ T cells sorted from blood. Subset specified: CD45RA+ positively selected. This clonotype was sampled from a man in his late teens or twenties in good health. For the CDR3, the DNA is TGCGCCAGCAGCCAAGACAGCCTTAGCACCGGGGAGCTGTTTTTT. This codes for CASSQDSLSTGELFF.